The entry below describes one TCR beta chain. Profiled with immunoSEQ multiplex PCR; TCRdb holds only in-frame clones, not every one. This sample yields some 40,000 clones, of which approximately 94% are seen a single time; roughly 25% belongs to the top ten. The CDR3 sequence is 13 residues long. Germline CDR1 is SNHLY and CDR2 is FYNNEI. Trimming removed 2 bases at V and 6 bases at J, with 11 bases between. This entry comes from a study of control samples from healthy donors and cancer patients. The source of this sequence is a man in his sixties in good health. The genes are TRBV2 and TRBJ2-7, with D tentatively TRBD1 (6 bases). The sample comprised blood. The CDR3 region has the DNA TGTGCCAGCAGTGAAACAGGGCCCGCCGAGCAGTACTTC. Residues: CASSETGPAEQYF. Filled out from reference TRBV2 and TRBJ2-7, the complete variable domain reads EPEVTQTPSHQVTQMGQEVILRCVPISNHLYFYWYRQILGQKVEFLVSFYNNEISEKSEIFDDQFSVERPDGSNFTLKIRSTKLEDSAMYFCASSETGPAEQYFGPGTRLTVT.